Listed here are 5 T cell receptor beta chains from one sample, sequenced in a study of CD8 T cells in ankylosing spondylitis. TCRdb re-called the 5' RACE reads with MiXCR, one entry per CDR3 protein. The sample includes roughly 470,000 distinct CDR3 sequences, 25% to 30% of them seen just once. The antigens these receptors bind are not known. Study-level findings and limits: About 8 highly homologous variants formed a TCR beta motif that appeared characteristic of ankylosing spondylitis blood.

Sequencing used blood, either unsorted or a sorted T cell fraction (not recorded which). The receptor source for this set is a male donor with ankylosing spondylitis.

A few counts support this clonotype. The chain is built from TRBV15 and TRBJ2-3, with D possibly being TRBD2 (6 bases). The V end was cut by 5 bases, the J end by 2 bases, with 11 bases between. Per the germline V gene, CDR1 is LNHNV and CDR2 is YYDKDF (reference sequence). This CDR3 contains 14 residues. CDR3 loop: CATSASAYTDTQYF. The CDR3 coding sequence is TGTGCCACCAGCGCTAGCGCCTACACAGATACGCAGTATTTT. Drawing the rest from reference TRBV15 and TRBJ2-3, the complete variable domain is DAMVIQNPRYQVTQFGKPVTLSCSQTLNHNVMYWYQQKSSQAPKLLFHYYDKDFNNEADTPDNFQSRRPNTSFCFLDIRSPGLGDTAMYLCATSASAYTDTQYFGPGTRLTVL.

The chain links TRBV24-1 to TRBJ1-5; 7 positions agree with TRBD1. The germline V gene encodes CDR1 KGHDR and CDR2 SFDVKD. This CDR3 has 14 amino acids. V lost 4 bases and J lost 7; bases outside the gene matches: 6. In DNA form, the CDR3 reads TGTGCCACCAGTGAAAAGACAGGGTCCCAGCCCCAGCATTTT. Its protein product is CATSEKTGSQPQHF.

The V call is TRBV7-2, the J call TRBJ1-2; D ambiguous. Germline CDR1 SGHTA, CDR2 FQGNSA. This CDR3 has 14 residues. V lost 1 base and J lost 3, with 9 bases in between. CDR3 sequence reads: CASSLDPGDYGYTF. The CDR3 region has the DNA TGTGCCAGCAGCTTAGATCCAGGTGACTATGGCTACACCTTC. Complete variable domain (other parts from reference TRBV7-2 and TRBJ1-2): GAGVSQSPSNKVTEKGKDVELRCDPISGHTALYWYRQSLGQGLEFLIYFQGNSAPDKSGLPSDRFSAERTGGSVSTLTIQRTQQEDSAVYLCASSLDPGDYGYTFGSGTRLTVV.

V gene TRBV6-2 or TRBV6-3 combines with J gene TRBJ2-6; D perhaps matches TRBD1 (5 bases). Germline V CDR1 and CDR2: MNHEY, SVGEGT. The ends were cut back, 6 bases at V and 3 bases at J, with 15 bases in the middle. The CDR3 runs 16 residues. The CDR3 sequence: CASRQPTARGANVLTF. CDR3 bases: TGTGCCAGCAGACAACCGACAGCCCGTGGGGCCAACGTCCTGACTTTC.

This chain links TRBV5-5 with TRBJ1-1; no definite D call. The V end was cut by 0 bases, the J end by 3 bases, with 9 bases between. The CDR3 runs 14 residues. Looked up from germline, CDR1 is SGHKS and CDR2 is YYEKEE (reference sequence). CDR3 protein: CASSLASMDTEAFF. The CDR3, as DNA: TGTGCCAGCAGCTTGGCCTCGATGGACACTGAAGCTTTCTTT.